This TCR beta chain came from a study of control samples from healthy donors and cancer patients. Produced via immunoSEQ multiplex PCR; TCRdb's table is partial and in-frame only. The data contain about 78,000 clones, roughly 91% of them singletons. Germline V lookup: CDR1 KGHSH, CDR2 LQKENI. V was shortened by 4 bases and J by 0 bases, with 13 bases between the two germline ends. This CDR3 contains 16 residues. The chain combines TRBV18 with TRBJ1-3; D possibly corresponds to TRBD1 (6 bases). Sequencing was performed on blood. This receptor was taken from a woman aged 60-70 years in good health. CDR3 region: CASSLIQGTSGNTIYF. In DNA, the CDR3 is TGTGCCAGCTCACTAATACAGGGTACCTCTGGAAACACCATATATTTT.